This T cell receptor beta chain was documented in a study of read filtering for tumor transcriptome and immune sequencing. The wider study: Patients were some 16 male and about 15 female, mean age around 66 years, range about 47 to 85. After DNase treatment, RNA was made into whole-transcriptome libraries.

This library used 300 to 450 ng RNA and molecular barcoded adaptors spanning alpha/delta and beta/gamma chains. One entry per CDR3 protein, called by TCRdb with MiXCR from the reads. The sample holds over 45,000 distinct CDR3 sequences, less than 25% seen once. As for this clonotype: Its antigen is as yet unknown. Its ends do not fully match the called genes, so a read error is possible.

CDR3 size: 14 residues. CDR1 and CDR2 (germline): DFQATT, SNEGSKA (reference sequence). Points from the study as a whole: Correlation between methods rose after single-read clonotypes were removed.

Every patient had bone marrow sampled while the disease was active. The sequence came from a donor at least 40 years old with multiple myeloma. The specimen was a population of CD138-negative cells sorted from bone marrow. The chain uses TRBV20-1 and TRBJ1-4; TRBD1 is a possible D gene (6 bases). CDR3 loop: CSALRGATDEKLFF. The CDR3 DNA sequence: TGCAGTGCGCTACGGGGGGCAACTGATGAAAAACTGTTTTTT.